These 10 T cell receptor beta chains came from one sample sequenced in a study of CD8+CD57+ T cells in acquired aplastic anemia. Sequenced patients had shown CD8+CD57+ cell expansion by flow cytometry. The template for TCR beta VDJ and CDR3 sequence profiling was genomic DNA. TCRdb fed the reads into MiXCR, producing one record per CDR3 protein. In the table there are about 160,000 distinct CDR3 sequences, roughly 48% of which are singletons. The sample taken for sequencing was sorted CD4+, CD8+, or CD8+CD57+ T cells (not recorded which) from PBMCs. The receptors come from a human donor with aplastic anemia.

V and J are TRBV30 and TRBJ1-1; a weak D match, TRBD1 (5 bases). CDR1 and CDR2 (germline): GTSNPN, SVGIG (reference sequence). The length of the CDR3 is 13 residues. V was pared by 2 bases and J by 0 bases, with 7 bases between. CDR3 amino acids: CAWSRTMNTEAFF. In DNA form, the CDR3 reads TGTGCCTGGAGTCGGACAATGAACACTGAAGCTTTCTTT.

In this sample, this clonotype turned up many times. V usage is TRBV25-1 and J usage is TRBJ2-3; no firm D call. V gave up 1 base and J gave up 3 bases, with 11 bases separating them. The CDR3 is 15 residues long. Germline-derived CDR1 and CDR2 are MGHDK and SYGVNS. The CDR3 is CASSESFPRTDTQYF. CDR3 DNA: TGTGCCAGCAGTGAATCCTTCCCCAGAACAGATACGCAGTATTTT.

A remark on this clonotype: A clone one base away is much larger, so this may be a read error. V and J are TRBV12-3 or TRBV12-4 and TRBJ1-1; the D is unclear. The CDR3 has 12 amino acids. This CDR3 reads CTSSLAATEAFF. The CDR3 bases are TGTACCAGCAGTTTGGCAGCTACTGAAGCTTTCTTT.

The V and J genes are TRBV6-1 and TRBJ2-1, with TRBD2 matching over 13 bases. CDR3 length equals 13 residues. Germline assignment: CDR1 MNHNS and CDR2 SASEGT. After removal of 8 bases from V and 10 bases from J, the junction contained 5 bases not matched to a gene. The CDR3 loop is CASGLAGAWEQFF. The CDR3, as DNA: TGTGCCAGCGGACTAGCGGGAGCTTGGGAGCAGTTCTTC.

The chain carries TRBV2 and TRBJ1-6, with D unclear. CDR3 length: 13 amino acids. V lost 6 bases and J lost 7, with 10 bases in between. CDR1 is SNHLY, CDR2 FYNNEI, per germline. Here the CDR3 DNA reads TGTGCCAGCAGAAAGGGAGGGAATTCACCCCTCCACTTT. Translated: CASRKGGNSPLHF.

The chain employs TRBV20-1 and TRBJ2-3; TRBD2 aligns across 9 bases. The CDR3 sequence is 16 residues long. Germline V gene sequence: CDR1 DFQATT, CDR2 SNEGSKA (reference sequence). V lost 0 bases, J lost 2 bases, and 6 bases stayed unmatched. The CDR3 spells CSARDPAGGYTDTQYF. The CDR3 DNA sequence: TGCAGTGCTAGAGATCCAGCGGGAGGATACACAGATACGCAGTATTTT.

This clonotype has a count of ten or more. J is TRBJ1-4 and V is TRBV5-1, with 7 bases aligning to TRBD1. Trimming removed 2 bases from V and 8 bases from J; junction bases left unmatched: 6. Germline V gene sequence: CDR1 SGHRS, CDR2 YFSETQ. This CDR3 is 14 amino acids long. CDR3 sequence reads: CASSLQGSEEKLFF. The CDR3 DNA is TGCGCCAGCAGCTTACAGGGGTCGGAAGAAAAACTGTTTTTT.

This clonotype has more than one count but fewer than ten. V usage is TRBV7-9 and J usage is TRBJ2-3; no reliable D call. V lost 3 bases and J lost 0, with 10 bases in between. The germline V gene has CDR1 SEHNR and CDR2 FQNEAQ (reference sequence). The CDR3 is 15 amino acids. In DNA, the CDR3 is TGTGCCAGCAGCTTTTGGGCTATTAGCACAGATACGCAGTATTTT. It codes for CASSFWAISTDTQYF.

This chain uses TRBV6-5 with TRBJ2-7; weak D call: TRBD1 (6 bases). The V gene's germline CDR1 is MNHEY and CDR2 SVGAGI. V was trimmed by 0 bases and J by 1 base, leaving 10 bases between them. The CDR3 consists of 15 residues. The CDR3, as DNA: TGTGCCAGCAGTTACTCCTCCACAGGGTCCTACGAGCAGTACTTC. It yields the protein CASSYSSTGSYEQYF.

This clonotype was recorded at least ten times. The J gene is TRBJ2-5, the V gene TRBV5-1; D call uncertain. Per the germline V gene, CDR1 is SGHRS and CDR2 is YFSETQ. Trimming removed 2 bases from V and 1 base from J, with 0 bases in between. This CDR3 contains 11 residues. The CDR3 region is CASSFQETQYF. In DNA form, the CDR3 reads TGCGCCAGCAGCTTCCAAGAGACCCAGTACTTC.